The 30 T cell receptor beta chains below all came from one sample that was sequenced in a study of T-cell memory formation after mild COVID-19. TCRdb processed the 5' RACE reads anew with MiXCR; each CDR3 protein has one entry. The sample carries 150,000 to 200,000 distinct CDR3 sequences, 16% recorded once. Specimen: PBMCs or a T cell subset sorted from them (not recorded which). Receptor source: an adult woman who had mild COVID-19 (a few samples of this study predate the infection). Cell type and time point are not known.

This clonotype has at least ten counts. This chain links TRBV11-2 with TRBJ2-4, with no clear D. Germline-derived CDR1 and CDR2 are SGHAT and FQNNGV. The CDR3 runs 16 residues. V lost 1 base and J 4 bases, leaving 14 bases between the germline ends. CDR3 region: CASSLGALSSKNIQYF. The CDR3 coding sequence is TGTGCCAGCAGCTTAGGGGCGCTGAGTTCAAAAAACATTCAGTACTTC.

The V call is TRBV19, the J call TRBJ2-1, with 7 bases aligning to TRBD1. Trimming took 4 bases from V and 0 from J; bases not matched to a gene: 3. From germline, CDR1 is LNHDA and CDR2 SQIVND (reference sequence). The CDR3 sequence is 15 residues long. The CDR3 reads CASSNRGLSYNEQFF. The DNA for the CDR3 is TGTGCCAGTAGTAATAGGGGGCTCTCCTACAATGAGCAGTTCTTC.

This clonotype was counted between two and nine times. The genes are TRBV6-6 and TRBJ2-7; 9 bases map to TRBD1. CDR1 is MNHNY and CDR2 is SVGAGI in the germline V gene (reference sequence). Germline trimming cut 2 bases from V and 1 base from J; bases unmatched to any gene: 3. This CDR3 contains 15 residues. CDR3 region: CASSYGQGRSYEQYF. CDR3 DNA: TGTGCCAGCAGTTACGGACAGGGGAGGTCCTACGAGCAGTACTTC.

The table lists this clonotype with many counts. The chain links TRBV4-2 to TRBJ2-1; 8 nucleotides line up with TRBD2. CDR1 and CDR2 from the germline V gene are LGHNA and YNFKEQ. The CDR3 sequence is 16 residues long. The J segment lost 5 bases and the V segment lost 4 bases, leaving 10 bases of the junction unmatched. The CDR3 region has the DNA TGTGCCAGCAGCCGAACCGGGGGGGAGTCGAACAATGAGCAGTTCTTC. Its translation is CASSRTGGESNNEQFF.

This clonotype was counted a few times. The chain recombines TRBV6-1 with TRBJ2-7; 10 bases match TRBD2. The CDR3 contains 15 residues. The trim removed 10 bases at V and 7 bases at J, leaving 16 bases unmatched. Looked up from germline, CDR1 is MNHNS and CDR2 is SASEGT. The chain's CDR3 is CATTGRAGGPREQYF. For the CDR3, the DNA is TGTGCCACTACGGGTAGAGCGGGAGGGCCTCGGGAGCAGTACTTC.

The V gene is TRBV6-2 or TRBV6-3, the J gene TRBJ1-2; 7 nucleotides align to TRBD1. V lost 5 bases, J lost 3 bases, and 21 bases stayed unmatched. This CDR3 spans 19 amino acids. CDR1 and CDR2 (germline): MNHEY, SVGEGT. This CDR3 reads CASSIVHLTGYGDYYGYTF. The CDR3 bases are TGTGCCAGCAGTATTGTACACCTGACAGGGTATGGGGACTACTATGGCTACACCTTC.

The J gene is TRBJ2-3, the V gene TRBV27; 12 positions match TRBD2. Trimming took 7 bases from V and 6 from J; bases not matched to a gene: 8. The CDR3 runs to 15 residues. CDR1 is MNHEY, CDR2 SMNVEV, per germline (reference sequence). DNA for the CDR3: TGTGCCAGCACTAGGACTAGCGGGGCGGGGGATACGCAGTATTTT. Amino acid sequence: CASTRTSGAGDTQYF.

There are a few counts of this clonotype. The chain couples TRBV20-1 to TRBJ1-1; TRBD1 matches at 7 bases. V dropped 0 bases and J dropped 7; count of bases not matched to a gene: 14. The CDR3 has 16 residues. Germline CDR1 and CDR2: DFQATT and SNEGSKA (reference sequence). DNA for the CDR3: TGCAGTGCTAGAGATCCGGGGGTTCGGACAGGCGGTGAAGCTTTCTTT. It specifies CSARDPGVRTGGEAFF.

The table lists this clonotype with a few counts. This chain joins TRBV5-1 and TRBJ1-2, with D uncertain. The CDR3 spans 15 residues. Per germline, CDR1 SGHRS and CDR2 YFSETQ. The V end was cut by 0 bases, the J end by 0 bases, with 9 bases between. The CDR3 sequence: CASSLAGVPNYGYTF. As DNA, the CDR3 is TGCGCCAGCAGCTTGGCAGGAGTACCTAACTATGGCTACACCTTC.

This clonotype has just a few counts. The rearrangement uses TRBV12-3 or TRBV12-4 and TRBJ2-2; D is undetermined. Trimming pared 5 bases from V and 2 bases from J, leaving 6 bases between. The CDR3 is 13 amino acids. Here the CDR3 DNA reads TGTGCCAGCAGTCACACAAACACCGGGGAGCTGTTTTTT. Its protein is CASSHTNTGELFF.

The gene calls are TRBV3-1 and TRBJ2-2; 10 positions agree with TRBD2. J gave up 2 bases and V 6 bases, and 6 bases lay outside the gene matches. The CDR3 spans 16 residues. Germline values: CDR1 LGHDT, CDR2 YNNKEL (reference sequence). CDR3 sequence reads: CASRLTSGRNTGELFF. In DNA, the CDR3 is TGTGCCAGCAGGTTGACTAGCGGGCGAAACACCGGGGAGCTGTTTTTT. The whole variable domain, remainder taken from reference TRBV3-1 and TRBJ2-2, is DTAVSQTPKYLVTQMGNDKSIKCEQNLGHDTMYWYKQDSKKFLKIMFSYNNKELIINETVPNRFSPKSPDKAHLNLHINSLELGDSAVYFCASRLTSGRNTGELFFGEGSRLTVL.

The chain joins TRBV20-1 to TRBJ2-7; 8 bases are shared with TRBD1. V was pared by 0 bases and J by 4 bases, with 8 bases of the junction left unmatched. The CDR3 has 15 amino acids. From germline, CDR1 is DFQATT and CDR2 SNEGSKA (reference sequence). This CDR3 is CSARDTGTGAYEQYF. The DNA of the CDR3 is TGCAGTGCTAGAGACACCGGGACAGGAGCATACGAGCAGTACTTC.

This clonotype was seen a few times. The chain combines TRBV20-1 with TRBJ1-5; the match to TRBD1 covers 11 bases. The J segment lost 6 bases and the V segment lost 5 bases, leaving 6 bases of the junction unmatched. The germline CDR1 and CDR2 sequences are DFQATT and SNEGSKA (reference sequence). The CDR3 consists of 14 residues. The DNA for the CDR3 is TGCAGTGCTCCTGGACAGGGGGCTACTCAGCCCCAGCATTTT. This gives the protein CSAPGQGATQPQHF.

V gene TRBV4-2 combines with J gene TRBJ1-5, with D possibly matching TRBD1 (5 bases). Trimming cost V 0 bases and J 4 bases, with 10 bases left between them. The CDR3 is 15 residues long. Germline CDR1 is LGHNA and CDR2 is YNFKEQ. The chain's CDR3 is CASSQDRPGNQPQHF. The CDR3 nucleotides are TGTGCCAGCAGCCAAGATCGCCCAGGGAATCAGCCCCAGCATTTT.

This clonotype has just a few counts. The rearrangement links TRBV5-1 to TRBJ1-2; TRBD1 matches at 7 bases. There are 13 residues in the CDR3. With 4 bases clipped from V and 5 bases from J, the junction kept 5 bases outside the gene matches. CDR1 is SGHRS and CDR2 is YFSETQ in the germline V gene. CDR3 coding DNA: TGCGCCAGCAGCCCCGGGGACAGTTATGGCTACACCTTC. It specifies CASSPGDSYGYTF.

The V and J genes are TRBV4-2 and TRBJ2-3; D unclear. Trimming left V 1 base short and J 4 bases short, with 12 bases between. CDR1 and CDR2 (germline): LGHNA, YNFKEQ. CDR3 length: 15 residues. In DNA, the CDR3 is TGTGCCAGCAGCCAAGCGCCTAGGAGCTCAGATACGCAGTATTTT. Translated, it gives CASSQAPRSSDTQYF.

This clonotype appeared a few times. The chain has TRBV6-5 and TRBJ2-7; TRBD2 might be the D (5 bases). Trimming shortened V by 6 bases and J by 5 bases, and 14 bases separated the two germline ends. The CDR3 loop spans 13 amino acids. Germline V gene data show CDR1 as MNHEY and CDR2 as SVGAGI. The CDR3 spells CASRELVGNEQYF. CDR3 nucleotides: TGTGCCAGCAGGGAACTAGTCGGGAACGAGCAGTACTTC.

This clonotype was detected a few times. DNA of the CDR3: TGTGCCTGGAACACCGGGACAGGGGGCTCCTACGAGCAGTACTTC. Translation gives CAWNTGTGGSYEQYF. This chain joins TRBV30 and TRBJ2-7; 11 positions agree with TRBD1. The CDR3 spans 15 residues. The germline gives CDR1 GTSNPN, CDR2 SVGIG (reference sequence). J was trimmed by 0 bases and V by 4 bases; bases with no gene match: 5. Full variable domain (missing parts from reference TRBV30 and TRBJ2-7): SQTIHQWPATLVQPVGSPLSLECTVEGTSNPNLYWYRQAAGRGLQLLFYSVGIGQISSEVPQNLSASRPQDRQFILSSKKLLLSDSGFYLCAWNTGTGGSYEQYFGPGTRLTVT.

This clonotype has at least ten counts. This chain's CDR3 is CASSPLLGNTGELFF. CDR3 bases: TGTGCCAGCAGCCCATTGTTGGGGAACACCGGGGAGCTGTTTTTT. The chain recombines TRBV11-2 with TRBJ2-2; unclear D gene. There are 15 residues in the CDR3. CDR1 and CDR2 (germline): SGHAT, FQNNGV. The ends were cut back, 5 bases at V and 1 base at J, with 11 bases in the middle.

This clonotype turned up a few times. DNA for the CDR3: TGTGCCACCAGTGATCCGGGACAGGGGGCGCGAGAGCAGTACTTC. Residues: CATSDPGQGAREQYF. The rearrangement links TRBV24-1 to TRBJ2-7; TRBD1 aligns across 12 bases. The CDR3 contains 15 residues. Trimming removed 3 bases from V and 7 bases from J; junction bases left unmatched: 6. Looked up from germline, CDR1 is KGHDR and CDR2 is SFDVKD.

V and J are TRBV12-3 or TRBV12-4 and TRBJ2-7; 8 positions match TRBD1. V shed 3 bases and J 0 bases; nucleotides not matched to a gene: 13. CDR3 length: 18 amino acids. This chain's CDR3 is CASSFSGWRTGPSYEQYF. DNA for the CDR3: TGTGCCAGCAGTTTTAGTGGGTGGAGGACAGGGCCCTCCTACGAGCAGTACTTC.

V and J are TRBV6-1 and TRBJ1-5; 7 positions match TRBD1. The V gene's germline CDR1 is MNHNS and CDR2 SASEGT. The junction had 2 bases not matched to a gene; V was cut back by 0 bases and J by 3 bases. The length of the CDR3 is 15 residues. CDR3 amino acids: CASSEAGQDNQPQHF. CDR3 coding DNA: TGTGCCAGCAGTGAAGCCGGACAGGACAATCAGCCCCAGCATTTT.

The sample holds many counts of this clonotype. This rearrangement joins TRBV24-1 to TRBJ2-1; the match to TRBD2 covers 13 bases. There are 18 residues in the CDR3. J lost 4 bases, V lost 3 bases, and 8 bases had no gene match. CDR1 is KGHDR, CDR2 SFDVKD, per germline. The CDR3 DNA reads TGTGCCACCAGTGATCCAAGCCGGACTAGCGGGAGTTACAATGAGCAGTTCTTC. Its protein product is CATSDPSRTSGSYNEQFF.

This clonotype showed up many times. This chain uses TRBV20-1 with TRBJ2-7; 8 positions agree with TRBD2. Unmatched junction bases numbered 16, after V lost 4 bases and J lost 5 bases. Germline CDR1 and CDR2: DFQATT and SNEGSKA (reference sequence). The CDR3 is 16 residues long. DNA for the CDR3: TGCAGTGCTATTAACCCGGAGCGGGGGCGCGGGAACGAGCAGTACTTC. It yields the protein CSAINPERGRGNEQYF.

This clonotype has a handful of counts. The chain links TRBV11-2 to TRBJ1-1; 7 bases are a match to TRBD1. The trim removed 8 bases at V and 2 bases at J, leaving 8 bases unmatched. The CDR3 is 14 residues long. Germline V gives CDR1 SGHAT, CDR2 FQNNGV. The chain's CDR3 is CASLRDRVNTEAFF. The CDR3 DNA is TGTGCCAGCCTGAGAGACAGGGTAAACACTGAAGCTTTCTTT.

This clonotype has a handful of counts. The chain employs TRBV15 and TRBJ1-2; D gene unclear. The CDR3 totals 13 residues. V shed 0 bases and J shed 4 bases, with 6 bases lying between them. Looked up from germline, CDR1 is LNHNV and CDR2 is YYDKDF (reference sequence). The CDR3, as DNA: TGTGCCACCAGCAGAGAGTCCGTCTATGGCTACACCTTC. This translates into CATSRESVYGYTF.

The CDR3 bases are TGTGCCAGCAGGAATCCAGGACTGTCACAACTTCGCGAGCAGTTCTTC. Its translation: CASRNPGLSQLREQFF. The chain uses TRBV6-2 or TRBV6-3 and TRBJ2-1; D may be TRBD2 (5 bases). The CDR3 totals 16 residues. CDR1 is MNHEY and CDR2 is SVGEGT in the germline V gene. The V end lost 6 bases, the J end lost 10 bases, and 25 bases lay between the germline ends.

The chain is built from TRBV24-1 and TRBJ2-1, with TRBD2 matching over 7 bases. CDR1 is KGHDR and CDR2 is SFDVKD in the germline V gene. The CDR3 is made up of 16 amino acids. J gave up 1 base and V 4 bases, and 6 bases lay outside the gene matches. The CDR3 protein is CATSDTLATSYNEQFF. In nucleotides, the CDR3 is TGTGCCACCAGTGACACACTAGCGACTTCCTACAATGAGCAGTTCTTC.

CDR3 sequence (DNA): TGTGCCAGCAGCCCTGGGGCAGGGGGCTACACCTTC. Its protein product is CASSPGAGGYTF. This rearrangement joins TRBV12-3 or TRBV12-4 to TRBJ1-2, with a tentative D call TRBD1 (5 bases). Trimming removed 6 bases from V and 8 bases from J, with 13 bases in between. This CDR3 region has 12 residues.

This clonotype was detected once. The rearrangement uses TRBV27 and TRBJ2-1, with D unclear. Trimming left V 0 bases short and J 9 bases short, with 9 bases between. CDR1 is MNHEY and CDR2 is SMNVEV in the germline V gene (reference sequence). This CDR3 has 13 amino acids. The CDR3 region is CASSLSSGLEQFF. Here the CDR3 DNA reads TGTGCCAGCAGTTTATCGTCCGGGCTTGAGCAGTTCTTC.